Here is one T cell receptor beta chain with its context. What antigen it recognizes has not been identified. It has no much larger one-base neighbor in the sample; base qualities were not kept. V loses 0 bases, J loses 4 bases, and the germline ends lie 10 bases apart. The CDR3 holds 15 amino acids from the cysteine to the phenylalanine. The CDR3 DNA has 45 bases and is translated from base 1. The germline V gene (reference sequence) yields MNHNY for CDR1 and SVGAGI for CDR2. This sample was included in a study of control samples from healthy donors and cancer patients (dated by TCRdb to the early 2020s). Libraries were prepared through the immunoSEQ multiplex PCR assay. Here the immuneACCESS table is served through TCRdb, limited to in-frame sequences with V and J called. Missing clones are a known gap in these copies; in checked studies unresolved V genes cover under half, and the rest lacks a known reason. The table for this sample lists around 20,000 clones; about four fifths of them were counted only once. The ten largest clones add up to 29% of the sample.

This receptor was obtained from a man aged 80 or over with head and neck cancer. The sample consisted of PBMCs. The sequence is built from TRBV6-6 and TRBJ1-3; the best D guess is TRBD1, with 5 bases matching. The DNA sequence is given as TGTGCCAGCAGTTACTCTGGGGGTAGGGGAAACACCATATATTTT. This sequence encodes CASSYSGGRGNTIYF.